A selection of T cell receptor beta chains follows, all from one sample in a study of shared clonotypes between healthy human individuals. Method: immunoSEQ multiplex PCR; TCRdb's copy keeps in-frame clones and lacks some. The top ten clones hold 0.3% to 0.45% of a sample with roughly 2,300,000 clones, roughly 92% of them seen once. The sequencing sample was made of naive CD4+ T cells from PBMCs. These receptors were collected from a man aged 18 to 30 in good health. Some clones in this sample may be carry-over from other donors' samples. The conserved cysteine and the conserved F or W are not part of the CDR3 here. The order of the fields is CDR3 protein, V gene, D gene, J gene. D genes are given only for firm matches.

cdr3_aa: ASTWTGGGEQY
v_call: TRBV6-1
d_call: TRBD1
j_call: NA

cdr3_aa: ASSLNGGYT
v_call: TRBV19
d_call: NA
j_call: TRBJ1-2

cdr3_aa: ASSLDSEQY
v_call: TRBV5-6
d_call: NA
j_call: TRBJ2-7

cdr3_aa: SVRSGQGASQY
v_call: TRBV29-1
d_call: TRBD1
j_call: TRBJ2-7

cdr3_aa: ASSLARQGAGEQY
v_call: TRBV7-2
d_call: TRBD1
j_call: TRBJ2-7

cdr3_aa: ASSPQGTGLSEQY
v_call: TRBV18
d_call: TRBD1
j_call: TRBJ2-7

cdr3_aa: ASSLGMRTNEQF
v_call: TRBV11-3
d_call: NA
j_call: TRBJ2-1

cdr3_aa: ASSPTGGGVTNTEAF
v_call: TRBV18
d_call: NA
j_call: TRBJ1-1

cdr3_aa: SAMRAYEQY
v_call: TRBV20-1
d_call: NA
j_call: TRBJ2-7

cdr3_aa: ASSIIIDGGGSEKLF
v_call: TRBV19
d_call: NA
j_call: TRBJ1-4

cdr3_aa: ASSLVPRGASSTDTQY
v_call: TRBV5-1
d_call: NA
j_call: TRBJ2-3

cdr3_aa: AISVLYEQY
v_call: TRBV10-3
d_call: NA
j_call: TRBJ2-7

cdr3_aa: ASSIKGLAANTGELF
v_call: TRBV21-1
d_call: NA
j_call: TRBJ2-2

cdr3_aa: ASSRDRDYEQY
v_call: TRBV2
d_call: TRBD1
j_call: TRBJ2-7

cdr3_aa: ASSQDTGGKLYGYT
v_call: TRBV4-2
d_call: TRBD1
j_call: TRBJ1-2

cdr3_aa: SFSRTSQETQY
v_call: TRBV29-1
d_call: NA
j_call: TRBJ2-5

cdr3_aa: ASSPGLNTYNEQF
v_call: TRBV6-5
d_call: TRBD2
j_call: TRBJ2-1

cdr3_aa: ASSDRDPGSGNTIY
v_call: TRBV9
d_call: NA
j_call: TRBJ1-3

cdr3_aa: ASSLSTGANYGYT
v_call: TRBV28
d_call: NA
j_call: TRBJ1-2

cdr3_aa: ASSSPNLGEKLF
v_call: TRBV7-2
d_call: NA
j_call: TRBJ1-4

cdr3_aa: ATSSLPAYEQY
v_call: TRBV15
d_call: NA
j_call: TRBJ2-7

cdr3_aa: ASSSQGLAGGYYNEQF
v_call: TRBV27
d_call: TRBD2
j_call: TRBJ2-1

cdr3_aa: ASSSGQGASYGYT
v_call: TRBV7-2
d_call: TRBD1
j_call: TRBJ1-2

cdr3_aa: ASRFQNAQGRSYEQY
v_call: TRBV5-4
d_call: TRBD1
j_call: TRBJ2-7

cdr3_aa: ASSSSYGSLQETQY
v_call: TRBV11-3
d_call: NA
j_call: TRBJ2-5

cdr3_aa: ASSQRTRRHEQF
v_call: TRBV5-8
d_call: NA
j_call: TRBJ2-1

cdr3_aa: ASSLSSVGTDTQY
v_call: TRBV27
d_call: NA
j_call: TRBJ2-3

cdr3_aa: AWSVGRSTEYSNQPQH
v_call: TRBV30
d_call: NA
j_call: TRBJ1-5

cdr3_aa: AWSVAGISGNTIY
v_call: TRBV30
d_call: NA
j_call: TRBJ1-3

cdr3_aa: ASSYRSVSTDTQY
v_call: TRBV6-5
d_call: NA
j_call: TRBJ2-3

cdr3_aa: ASRIWARQENTGELF
v_call: TRBV27
d_call: NA
j_call: TRBJ2-2

cdr3_aa: ASSEGGRAGGDEQF
v_call: TRBV5-4
d_call: TRBD2
j_call: TRBJ2-1

cdr3_aa: ASSLSGAYQETQY
v_call: TRBV28
d_call: NA
j_call: TRBJ2-5

cdr3_aa: ASSDAGTYTYEQY
v_call: TRBV2
d_call: NA
j_call: TRBJ2-7

cdr3_aa: ASSPDLVSYNEQF
v_call: TRBV18
d_call: NA
j_call: TRBJ2-1

cdr3_aa: ASSGGAHYGYT
v_call: TRBV5-1
d_call: NA
j_call: TRBJ1-2

cdr3_aa: ASSQVLRQGSNQPQH
v_call: TRBV4-2
d_call: TRBD1
j_call: TRBJ1-5

cdr3_aa: ASSFSRHEQF
v_call: TRBV7-2
d_call: NA
j_call: TRBJ2-1